This record concerns one T cell receptor (beta chain) sequence. The source of the sample is a study of OX40 agonist ivuxolimab in advanced cancers. Here immunoSEQ multiplex PCR was the method, and the copy in TCRdb shows in-frame clones only, minus some. The repertoire holds roughly 70,000 clones, with approximately 90% as singletons. The CDR3 spans 15 residues. V lost 2 bases, J lost 0 bases, and 11 bases lay in between. Germline V gives CDR1 SGHVS, CDR2 FQNEAQ. The sequences come from CD4+ or CD8+ T cells sorted from blood, collected in a trial of the OX40 agonist ivuxolimab. The TCR sequence derives from an adult with an advanced solid tumor such as melanoma, head and neck, liver or kidney cancer. The chain combines TRBV7-8 with TRBJ2-7, with no clear D. CDR3 amino acids: CASSLSDVISYEQYF. The CDR3 DNA reads as TGTGCCAGCAGCTTATCGGACGTGATCTCCTACGAGCAGTACTTC.